This TCR beta chain came from a study of neoadjuvant anti-PD-1 for oral cavity cancer. Study in general: Most patients had three to four biweekly doses of 3 mg/kg nivolumab before resection. Patients without progression received a fourth nivolumab dose around day 43, then surgical resection on days 50-56. Study observations and caveats: Treg/Th17 ratio rose with pretreatment blood and fell with post-treatment tumor TCRbeta clonality.

Using immunoSEQ multiplex PCR, the repertoire was profiled, and TCRdb retains in-frame clones only, with some absent. The table includes about 62,000 clones, roughly 80% detected once. This clone came up once. Its matching antigen is unknown. Trimming cost V 7 bases and J 0 bases, with 7 bases left between them. There are 12 residues in the CDR3. Looked up from germline, CDR1 is SGDLS and CDR2 is YYNGEE. The clonotype originates from a person aged 35 to 85 with oral cavity squamous cell carcinoma. The specimen was PBMCs, collected before nivolumab (anti-PD-1) treatment. The rearrangement links TRBV9 to TRBJ1-2, with D possibly being TRBD1 (5 bases). This CDR3 reads CASGAANYGYTF. The CDR3 bases are TGTGCCAGCGGGGCAGCTAACTATGGCTACACCTTC.